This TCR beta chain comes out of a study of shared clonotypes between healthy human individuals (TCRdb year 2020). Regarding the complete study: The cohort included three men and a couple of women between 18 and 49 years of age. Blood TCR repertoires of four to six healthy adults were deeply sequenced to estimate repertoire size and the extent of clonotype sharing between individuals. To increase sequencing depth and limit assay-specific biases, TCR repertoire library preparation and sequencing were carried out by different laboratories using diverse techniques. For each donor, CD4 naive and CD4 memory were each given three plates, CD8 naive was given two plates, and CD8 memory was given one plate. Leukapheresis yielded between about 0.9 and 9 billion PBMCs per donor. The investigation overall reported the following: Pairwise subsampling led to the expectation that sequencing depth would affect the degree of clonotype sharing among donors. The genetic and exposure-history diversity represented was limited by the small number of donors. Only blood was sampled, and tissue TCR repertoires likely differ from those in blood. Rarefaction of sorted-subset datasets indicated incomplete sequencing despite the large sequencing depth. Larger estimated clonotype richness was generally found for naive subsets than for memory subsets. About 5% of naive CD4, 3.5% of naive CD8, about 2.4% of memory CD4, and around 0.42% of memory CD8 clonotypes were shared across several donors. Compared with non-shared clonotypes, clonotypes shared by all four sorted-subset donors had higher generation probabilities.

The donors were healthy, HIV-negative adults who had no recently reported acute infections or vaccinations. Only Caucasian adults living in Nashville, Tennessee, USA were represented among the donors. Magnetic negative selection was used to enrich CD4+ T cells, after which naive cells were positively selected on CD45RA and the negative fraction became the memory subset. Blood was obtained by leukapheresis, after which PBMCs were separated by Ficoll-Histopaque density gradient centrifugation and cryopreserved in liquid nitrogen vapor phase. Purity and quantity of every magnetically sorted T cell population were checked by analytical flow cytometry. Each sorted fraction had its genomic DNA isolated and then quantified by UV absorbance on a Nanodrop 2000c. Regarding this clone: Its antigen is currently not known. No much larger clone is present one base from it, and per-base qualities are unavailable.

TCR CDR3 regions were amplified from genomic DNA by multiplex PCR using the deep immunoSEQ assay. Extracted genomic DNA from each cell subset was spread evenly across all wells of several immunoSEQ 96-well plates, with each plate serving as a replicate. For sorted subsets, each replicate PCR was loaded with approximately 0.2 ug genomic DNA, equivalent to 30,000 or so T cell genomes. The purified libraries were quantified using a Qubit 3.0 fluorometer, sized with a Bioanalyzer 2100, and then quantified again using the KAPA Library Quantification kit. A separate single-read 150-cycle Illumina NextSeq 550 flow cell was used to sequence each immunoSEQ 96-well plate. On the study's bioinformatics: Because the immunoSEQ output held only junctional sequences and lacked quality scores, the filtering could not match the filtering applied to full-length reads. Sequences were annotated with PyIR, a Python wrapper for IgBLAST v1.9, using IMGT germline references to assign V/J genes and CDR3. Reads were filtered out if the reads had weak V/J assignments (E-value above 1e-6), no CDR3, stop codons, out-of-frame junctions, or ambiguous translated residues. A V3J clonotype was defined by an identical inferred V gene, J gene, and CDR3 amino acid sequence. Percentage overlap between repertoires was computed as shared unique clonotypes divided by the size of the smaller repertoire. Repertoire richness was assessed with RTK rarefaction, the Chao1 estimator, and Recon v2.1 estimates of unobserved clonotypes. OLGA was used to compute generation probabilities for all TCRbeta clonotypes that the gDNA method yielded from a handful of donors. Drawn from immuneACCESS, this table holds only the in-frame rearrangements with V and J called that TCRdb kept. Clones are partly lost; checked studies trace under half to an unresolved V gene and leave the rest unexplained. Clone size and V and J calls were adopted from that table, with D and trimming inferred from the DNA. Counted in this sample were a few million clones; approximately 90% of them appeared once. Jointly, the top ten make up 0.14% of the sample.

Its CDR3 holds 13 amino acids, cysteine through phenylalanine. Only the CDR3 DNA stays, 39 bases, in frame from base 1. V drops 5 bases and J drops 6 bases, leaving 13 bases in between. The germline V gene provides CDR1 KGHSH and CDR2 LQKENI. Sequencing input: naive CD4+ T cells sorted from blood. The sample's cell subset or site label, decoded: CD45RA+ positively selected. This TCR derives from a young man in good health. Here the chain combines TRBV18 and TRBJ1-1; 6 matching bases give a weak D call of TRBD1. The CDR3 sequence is CASSKGGSAEAFF. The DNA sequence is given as TGTGCCAGCTCAAAGGGGGGGAGCGCTGAAGCTTTCTTT.